The 30 T cell receptor beta chains below come from one sample, sequenced in a study of cytomegalovirus exposure and HLA in healthy donors. Use of 60 Vbeta and 13 Jbeta primers characterized the PCR. Assay: immunoSEQ multiplex PCR; the TCRdb copy retains only in-frame clones and omits some. The table has about 160,000 clones, 84% seen once. Sequencing was done on a sample of PBMCs. The source of these receptors is a man aged 25 to 40 in good health and CMV-seronegative.

The CDR3 spells CASSLGNPTGWEKLFF. CDR3 in DNA: TGTGCCAGCAGCTTAGGAAATCCGACAGGGTGGGAAAAACTGTTTTTT. This chain uses TRBV28 with TRBJ1-4, with 7 bases that match TRBD1. Losses at the gene ends were 6 bases for V and 8 bases for J; bases not matched to a gene: 15. Germline assignment: CDR1 MDHEN and CDR2 SYDVKM. This CDR3 region has 16 residues.

The rearrangement joins TRBV4-1 to TRBJ2-1; D perhaps matches TRBD1 (5 bases). CDR3 length: 18 amino acids. Trimming took 0 bases from V and 5 from J, leaving 20 bases between them. Germline CDR1 reads MGHRA; CDR2 reads YSYEKL. The DNA for the CDR3 is TGCGCCAGCAGCCAAGATCATAGCAGGGCAGATTTGGACAATGAGCAGTTCTTC. Translation gives CASSQDHSRADLDNEQFF.

The chain uses TRBV10-1 and TRBJ2-2; TRBD1 matches at 9 bases. The CDR3 extends over 15 amino acids. Germline CDR1 WNHNN, CDR2 SYGVQD (reference sequence). The ends lost 5 bases at V and 4 bases at J; junction bases unmatched: 5. CDR3 protein: CASSHRGLGTGELFF. The DNA for the CDR3 is TGCGCCAGCAGTCACAGGGGGCTGGGCACCGGGGAGCTGTTTTTT.

The chain is built from TRBV11-2 and TRBJ2-7; no definite D call. The CDR3 runs to 14 residues. The germline CDR1 and CDR2 sequences are SGHAT and FQNNGV. Trimming removed 0 bases from V and 4 bases from J, with 10 bases in between. The CDR3 loop is CASSLDDRYYEQYF. For the CDR3, the DNA is TGTGCCAGCAGCTTAGATGATAGATATTACGAGCAGTACTTC.

In DNA, the CDR3 is TGTGCCAGCAGCCAAGGACTAGAGGGGAATGAGCAGTTCTTC. Protein: CASSQGLEGNEQFF. V usage is TRBV4-2 and J usage is TRBJ2-1, with D possibly being TRBD2 (6 bases). V gave up 1 base and J gave up 7 bases, with 11 bases separating them. The length of the CDR3 is 14 residues. Germline CDR1 is LGHNA and CDR2 is YNFKEQ.

This clone was found a few times. The chain carries TRBV2 and TRBJ2-2; 8 bases align to TRBD1. This CDR3 is 15 amino acids long. The germline V gene encodes CDR1 SNHLY and CDR2 FYNNEI. V shed 8 bases, J shed 2 bases, and the junction held 7 bases outside the gene matches. CDR3 bases: TGTGCCAGCTTCAGACAGGGGTCCAACACCGGGGAGCTGTTTTTT. This sequence encodes CASFRQGSNTGELFF.

Worth noting for this clone: Germline is not matched at one junction end, which may reflect a read error. The V call is TRBV6-5, the J call TRBJ2-7; possible D gene TRBD1, 6 bases. CDR3 length: 14 amino acids. Germline V gene sequence: CDR1 MNHEY, CDR2 SVGAGI. In DNA, the CDR3 is TGTGCCAGCAGTTCCACAGGGTCCAGCTACGAGCAGTGCTTC. It translates to CASSSTGSSYEQCF.

The chain is built from TRBV27 and TRBJ1-1, with TRBD1 identical over 8 bases. The CDR3 length is 11 residues. CDR1 and CDR2 (germline): MNHEY, SMNVEV (reference sequence). Trimming cost V 6 bases and J 9 bases; bases outside gene matches: 3. The CDR3 reads CASRGTGKAFF. The CDR3 DNA reads as TGTGCCAGCAGGGGGACAGGAAAAGCTTTCTTT.

The CDR3 region is CASSLPGQGYYEQYF. In DNA form, the CDR3 reads TGTGCCAGCTCGCTTCCGGGACAGGGTTACTACGAGCAGTACTTC. This rearrangement joins TRBV18 to TRBJ2-7, with 9 bases fitting TRBD1. This CDR3 spans 15 amino acids. The germline gives CDR1 KGHSH, CDR2 LQKENI. J gave up 3 bases and V 6 bases, and 9 bases lay outside the gene matches.

The chain is built from TRBV7-7 and TRBJ1-1; D remains unclear. V lost 5 bases to trimming and J lost 3 bases, with 10 bases between them. Germline CDR1 SSHAT, CDR2 FNYEAQ (reference sequence). This CDR3 has 13 amino acids. The CDR3 sequence: CASSHLPDTEAFF. The CDR3, as DNA: TGTGCCAGCAGCCACTTACCCGACACTGAAGCTTTCTTT.

Only one count was recorded for this clone. The chain couples TRBV7-2 to TRBJ1-1; weak D call: TRBD1 (5 bases). The V and J ends lost 4 bases and 0 bases respectively, with 15 bases between them. CDR1 is SGHTA, CDR2 FQGNSA, per germline. This CDR3 has 16 residues. The chain's CDR3 is CASSSDGRGLNTEAFF. CDR3 in DNA: TGTGCCAGCAGCTCAGACGGTAGGGGCCTGAACACTGAAGCTTTCTTT.

The genes are TRBV2 and TRBJ2-5; D remains unclear. V was pared by 3 bases and J by 1 base, with 12 bases between. Germline CDR1 is SNHLY and CDR2 is FYNNEI. There are 15 residues in the CDR3. The CDR3 sequence: CASSESDGVQETQYF. In DNA form, the CDR3 reads TGTGCCAGCAGTGAGAGCGACGGCGTCCAAGAGACCCAGTACTTC.

The chain combines TRBV5-1 with TRBJ2-5, with 8 bases identical to TRBD2. This CDR3 spans 14 amino acids. The germline V gene encodes CDR1 SGHRS and CDR2 YFSETQ. The V gene end was trimmed by 4 bases and the J gene end by 4 bases; junction bases not matched to a gene: 6. CDR3 region: CASSLDTSGETQYF. The CDR3 DNA is TGCGCCAGCAGCCTGGATACTAGCGGAGAGACCCAGTACTTC.

The rearrangement links TRBV7-9 to TRBJ1-2; D not resolved. Trimming took 4 bases from V and 3 from J, leaving 18 bases between them. Per the germline V gene, CDR1 is SEHNR and CDR2 is FQNEAQ (reference sequence). CDR3 length equals 16 residues. The CDR3 DNA follows: TGTGCCAGCAGCTCCTCTGCCGGCGGGAGGTACTATGGCTACACCTTC. This sequence encodes CASSSSAGGRYYGYTF.

The chain uses TRBV14 and TRBJ2-5; D might be TRBD2 (6 bases). This CDR3 contains 17 residues. Trimming removed 1 base from V and 5 bases from J, with 20 bases in between. CDR1 and CDR2 (germline): SGHDN, FVKESK. The CDR3 loop reads CASSQGRWEVIQETQYF. The CDR3 DNA sequence: TGTGCCAGCAGCCAAGGGAGATGGGAGGTAATCCAGGAGACCCAGTACTTC. Full variable domain (remainder filled in from reference TRBV14 and TRBJ2-5): EAGVTQFPSHSVIEKGQTVTLRCDPISGHDNLYWYRRVMGKEIKFLLHFVKESKQDESGMPNNRFLAERTGGTYSTLKVQPAELEDSGVYFCASSQGRWEVIQETQYFGPGTRLLVL.

The chain links TRBV13 to TRBJ2-5; 8 nucleotides agree with TRBD2. Germline V gene data show CDR1 as PRHDT and CDR2 as FYEKMQ (reference sequence). The CDR3 length is 15 residues. Trimming took 5 bases from V and 7 from J; bases not matched to a gene: 12. The CDR3 loop reads CASSQPGLAPATQYF. As DNA, the CDR3 is TGTGCCAGCAGCCAACCAGGACTAGCCCCCGCGACCCAGTACTTC.

The chain carries TRBV4-2 and TRBJ2-1; D is uncertain. Germline CDR1 is LGHNA and CDR2 is YNFKEQ. Trimming took 0 bases from V and 3 from J, leaving 15 bases between them. This CDR3 comprises 17 residues. In nucleotides, the CDR3 is TGTGCCAGCAGCCAAGAACCGTCCCTAGATTACTACAATGAGCAGTTCTTC. Translation gives CASSQEPSLDYYNEQFF.

The genes are TRBV15 and TRBJ2-3, with D possibly matching TRBD2 (6 bases). Trimming removed 5 bases at V and 5 bases at J, with 20 bases between. Germline V gives CDR1 LNHNV, CDR2 YYDKDF (reference sequence). There are 16 residues in the CDR3. As DNA, the CDR3 is TGTGCCACCAGCTTTAGTCCAACGGGGGTACTAGATACGCAGTATTTT. Translated: CATSFSPTGVLDTQYF.

This chain joins TRBV7-9 and TRBJ2-1; TRBD2 matches 10 bases. The germline V gene encodes CDR1 SEHNR and CDR2 FQNEAQ (reference sequence). With 0 bases clipped from V and 7 bases from J, the junction kept 3 bases outside the gene matches. The CDR3 is 15 amino acids. CDR3 in DNA: TGTGCCAGCAGCTTAGCGAGCGGGGGGGCAAATGAGCAGTTCTTC. Protein sequence: CASSLASGGANEQFF.

Only a few counts were recorded for this clone. The chain carries TRBV23-1 and TRBJ1-1, with D maybe TRBD1 (5 bases). TRBV23-1 is known as an ORF, though its function is uncertain. Trimming stripped 4 bases from V and 10 bases from J, with 10 bases between. The CDR3 extends over 11 amino acids. CDR3 sequence reads: CASSLGRGAFF. The CDR3 nucleotides read TGCGCCAGCAGTCTGGGTAGGGGAGCTTTCTTT.

The chain uses TRBV19 and TRBJ2-7, with D possibly matching TRBD1 (5 bases). This CDR3 is 13 amino acids long. V lost 4 bases and J 4 bases, leaving 11 bases between the germline ends. In germline, CDR1 is LNHDA, CDR2 SQIVND (reference sequence). The CDR3 is CASSTQGWYEQYF. CDR3 in DNA: TGTGCCAGTAGTACGCAGGGATGGTACGAGCAGTACTTC.

J is TRBJ2-3 and V is TRBV30; no firm D call. V was cut by 2 bases and J by 0 bases, with 12 bases left in between. CDR1 and CDR2 from the germline V gene are GTSNPN and SVGIG (reference sequence). The CDR3 covers 15 residues. The CDR3 DNA reads TGTGCCTGGAGTTTAGTGGCGGCTAGCACAGATACGCAGTATTTT. Amino acid sequence: CAWSLVAASTDTQYF. The full variable domain, rest sourced from reference TRBV30 and TRBJ2-3, is SQTIHQWPATLVQPVGSPLSLECTVEGTSNPNLYWYRQAAGRGLQLLFYSVGIGQISSEVPQNLSASRPQDRQFILSSKKLLLSDSGFYLCAWSLVAASTDTQYFGPGTRLTVL.

This chain connects TRBV7-9 to TRBJ1-1, with 12 bases lining up with TRBD1. The germline V gene has CDR1 SEHNR and CDR2 FQNEAQ (reference sequence). The V and J ends lost 5 bases and 3 bases, in that order; junction bases with no gene match: 13. This CDR3 comprises 18 residues. CDR3 nucleotides: TGTGCCAGCAGCACTGGGGACAGGGGGCTTCCTGGTGACACTGAAGCTTTCTTT. Its translation is CASSTGDRGLPGDTEAFF. Complete variable domain (other parts from reference TRBV7-9 and TRBJ1-1): DTGVSQNPRHKITKRGQNVTFRCDPISEHNRLYWYRQTLGQGPEFLTYFQNEAQLEKSRLLSDRFSAERPKGSFSTLEIQRTEQGDSAMYLCASSTGDRGLPGDTEAFFGQGTRLTVV.

The chain joins TRBV10-1 to TRBJ2-2; 9 nucleotides line up with TRBD1. CDR3 length equals 16 residues. The J segment lost 3 bases and the V segment lost 6 bases, leaving 8 bases of the junction unmatched. Looked up from germline, CDR1 is WNHNN and CDR2 is SYGVQD (reference sequence). In DNA form, the CDR3 reads TGCGCCAGCAGCCCCACAGGGGGCCTCTACACCGGGGAGCTGTTTTTT. This codes for CASSPTGGLYTGELFF.

This chain joins TRBV6-5 and TRBJ2-7, with a tentative D call TRBD2 (6 bases). Germline CDR1 MNHEY, CDR2 SVGAGI. The V end was cut by 11 bases, the J end by 3 bases, with 14 bases between. The CDR3 is 12 amino acids. The CDR3 loop is CAVRGTYYEQYF. CDR3 nucleotide sequence: TGTGCCGTTCGAGGGACTTACTACGAGCAGTACTTC.

The gene calls are TRBV28 and TRBJ2-7, with D possibly being TRBD1 (8 bases). CDR1 MDHEN and CDR2 SYDVKM come from the germline V gene. The CDR3 is made up of 14 amino acids. V was cut by 6 bases and J by 4 bases, with 16 bases left in between. For the CDR3, the DNA is TGTGCCAGCAGCCACAGGGGGGGTAGGTACGAGCAGTACTTC. Encoded protein: CASSHRGGRYEQYF.

V usage is TRBV2 and J usage is TRBJ2-7; D possibly corresponds to TRBD2 (5 bases). CDR3 length equals 14 residues. V was clipped by 4 bases and J by 1 base, with 11 bases between them. The germline CDR1 and CDR2 sequences are SNHLY and FYNNEI. The CDR3, as DNA: TGTGCCAGCAGTGTTTCCGGGATTTCCTACGAGCAGTACTTC. Residues: CASSVSGISYEQYF.

The rearrangement links TRBV10-1 to TRBJ2-7; 9 bases are a match to TRBD1. CDR1 is WNHNN and CDR2 is SYGVQD in the germline V gene (reference sequence). Trimming took 6 bases from V and 3 from J; bases not matched to a gene: 3. The CDR3 contains 13 residues. The CDR3 is CASSSGQGYEQYF. CDR3 nucleotide sequence: TGCGCCAGCAGCTCGGGACAGGGCTACGAGCAGTACTTC.

V gene TRBV7-6 combines with J gene TRBJ2-1; TRBD2 agrees at 10 bases. J was trimmed by 13 bases and V by 6 bases; bases with no gene match: 6. CDR3 length: 12 amino acids. The germline gives CDR1 SGHVS, CDR2 FNYEAQ. The CDR3 DNA is TGTGCCAGCAGACAACTAGCGGGGTCCCAGTTCTTC. Protein: CASRQLAGSQFF.

The rearrangement joins TRBV19 to TRBJ1-4, with unresolved D. The V end lost 3 bases, the J end lost 2 bases, and 10 bases lay between the germline ends. The CDR3 extends over 15 amino acids. The germline V gene encodes CDR1 LNHDA and CDR2 SQIVND (reference sequence). This CDR3 reads CASSILAVTNEKLFF. CDR3 in DNA: TGTGCCAGTAGTATTTTGGCAGTCACTAATGAAAAACTGTTTTTT. Based on the CDR3 plus reference TRBV19 and TRBJ1-4, the full variable domain is DGGITQSPKYLFRKEGQNVTLSCEQNLNHDAMYWYRQDPGQGLRLIYYSQIVNDFQKGDIAEGYSVSREKKESFPLTVTSAQKNPTAFYLCASSILAVTNEKLFFGSGTQLSVL.